These 8 T cell receptor beta chains share one sample of origin, sequenced in a study of T cells in localized non-small cell lung cancer. Produced via immunoSEQ multiplex PCR; TCRdb's table is partial and in-frame only. The table lists fewer than 40,000 clones, approximately 85% of them singletons. Sequencing was performed on peripheral blood mononuclear cells, taken before any cancer treatment. The receptors come from a woman aged 40-75 years with stage III lung adenocarcinoma.

The chain couples TRBV7-9 to TRBJ2-2; perhaps TRBD1 as D (6 bases). This CDR3 has 14 amino acids. Germline V gene sequence: CDR1 SEHNR, CDR2 FQNEAQ (reference sequence). V lost 6 bases, J lost 1 base, and 9 bases lay in between. CDR3 DNA sequence: TGTGCCAGCAGGACAGGTGGGAACACCGGGGAGCTGTTTTTT. Its translation is CASRTGGNTGELFF.

V is TRBV5-1 and J is TRBJ2-1; the D gene could be TRBD1 or TRBD2 (6 bases each). There are 14 residues in the CDR3. Germline CDR1 SGHRS, CDR2 YFSETQ. The V and J ends lost 7 bases and 6 bases respectively, with 17 bases between them. CDR3 DNA sequence: TGCGCCAGCGGCCAAGGGGGAGGCACCAATGAGCAGTTCTTC. This gives the protein CASGQGGGTNEQFF.

This chain joins TRBV11-3 and TRBJ2-5; TRBD2 matches 15 bases. Germline values: CDR1 SGHNT, CDR2 YENEEA. This CDR3 is 17 amino acids long. J lost 2 bases, V lost 3 bases, and 4 bases had no gene match. The CDR3 sequence is CASSLGTSGRQQETQYF. In nucleotides, the CDR3 is TGTGCCAGCAGCTTGGGGACTAGCGGGAGGCAGCAAGAGACCCAGTACTTC.

The chain recombines TRBV29-1 with TRBJ2-1, with a tentative D call TRBD2 (6 bases). Germline values: CDR1 SQVTM, CDR2 ANQGSEA. Between the trimmed V and J ends, which lost 7 bases and 3 bases, there was a span of 10 bases. The CDR3 has 12 amino acids. CDR3 sequence reads: CSGGDGYNEQFF. The CDR3 DNA reads as TGCAGCGGGGGGGACGGCTACAATGAGCAGTTCTTC.

The chain carries TRBV5-1 and TRBJ2-2; D not certain. Germline V gene lookup returns CDR1 SGHRS and CDR2 YFSETQ. Trimming took off 0 bases at V and 5 bases at J, with 8 bases between the two ends. The CDR3 runs 14 residues. The CDR3 coding sequence is TGCGCCAGCAGCTTGGCCGTGGGGACCGGGGAGCTGTTTTTT. Amino acids: CASSLAVGTGELFF.

This chain uses TRBV19 with TRBJ1-2; D call uncertain. The CDR3 spans 12 residues. Germline CDR1 and CDR2: LNHDA and SQIVND (reference sequence). Trimming left V 5 bases short and J 8 bases short, with 12 bases between. In nucleotides, the CDR3 is TGTGCCAGTAGTTTCTCGACGAGGGGCTACACCTTC. This encodes CASSFSTRGYTF.

The CDR3 DNA reads as TGTGCCAGCAGTGAAGACAGGGGGAATCAGCCCCAGCATTTT. Encoded protein: CASSEDRGNQPQHF. The chain recombines TRBV25-1 with TRBJ1-5, with 9 bases fitting TRBD1. The V gene end was trimmed by 2 bases and the J gene end by 4 bases; junction bases not matched to a gene: 0. Germline CDR1 MGHDK, CDR2 SYGVNS. The CDR3 is 14 amino acids.

The rearrangement links TRBV2 to TRBJ2-1; 8 bases align to TRBD1. The junction had 11 bases not matched to a gene; V was cut back by 4 bases and J by 9 bases. The germline V gene encodes CDR1 SNHLY and CDR2 FYNNEI. The CDR3 is 15 amino acids. CDR3 region: CASSGEGQGSGEQFF. CDR3 sequence (DNA): TGTGCCAGCAGTGGGGAAGGACAGGGCTCAGGTGAGCAGTTCTTC.